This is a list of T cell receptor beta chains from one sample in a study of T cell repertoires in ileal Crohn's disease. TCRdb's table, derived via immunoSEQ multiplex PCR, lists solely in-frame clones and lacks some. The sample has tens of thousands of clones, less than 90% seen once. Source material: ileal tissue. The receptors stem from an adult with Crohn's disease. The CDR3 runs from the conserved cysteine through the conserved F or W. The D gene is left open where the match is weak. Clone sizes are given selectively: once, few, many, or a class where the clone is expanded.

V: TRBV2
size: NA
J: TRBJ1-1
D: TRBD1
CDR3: CASSYRGTEAFF
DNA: TGTGCCAGCAGTTACAGGGGCACTGAAGCTTTCTTT

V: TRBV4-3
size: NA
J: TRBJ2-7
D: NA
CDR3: CASSQGLAYYEQYF
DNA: TGCGCCAGCAGCCAAGGTTTGGCTTACTACGAGCAGTACTTC

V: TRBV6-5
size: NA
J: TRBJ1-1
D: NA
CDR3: CASSQGGGGTEAFF
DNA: TGTGCCAGCAGTCAAGGGGGAGGGGGCACTGAAGCTTTCTTT

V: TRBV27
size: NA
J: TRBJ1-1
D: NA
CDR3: CASSWGRGRVWTEAFF
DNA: TGTGCCAGCAGTTGGGGCAGGGGAAGAGTATGGACTGAAGCTTTCTTT

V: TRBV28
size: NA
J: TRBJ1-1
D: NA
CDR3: CASSLLGFEAFF
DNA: TGTGCCAGCAGTTTACTCGGGTTTGAAGCTTTCTTT

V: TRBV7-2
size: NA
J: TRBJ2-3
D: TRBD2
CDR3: CASSLWVREEADTQYF
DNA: TGTGCCAGCAGCTTATGGGTGCGGGAGGAGGCAGATACGCAGTATTTT

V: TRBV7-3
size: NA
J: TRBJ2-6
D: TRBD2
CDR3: CASSLMGGGSGANVLTF
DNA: TGTGCCAGCAGCTTAATGGGCGGGGGCTCTGGGGCCAACGTCCTGACTTTC

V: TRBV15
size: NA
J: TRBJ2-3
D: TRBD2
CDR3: CATSRRAGASDTQYF
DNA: TGTGCCACCAGCAGACGAGCGGGAGCATCAGATACGCAGTATTTT

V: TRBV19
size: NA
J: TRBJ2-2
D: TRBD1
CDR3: CASGLRDRMPGELFF
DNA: TGTGCCAGTGGGTTAAGGGACAGGATGCCCGGGGAGCTGTTTTTT

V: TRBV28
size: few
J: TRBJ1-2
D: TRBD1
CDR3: CASSSPRGQGLEGYTF
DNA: TGTGCCAGCAGTTCCCCCCGAGGACAGGGTTTAGAGGGCTACACCTTC

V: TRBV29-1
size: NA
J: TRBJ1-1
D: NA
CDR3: CRKRSRGTEAFF
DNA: TGCAGAAAGCGATCCAGGGGAACTGAAGCTTTCTTT

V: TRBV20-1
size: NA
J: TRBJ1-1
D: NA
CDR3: CSAITVPEAFF
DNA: TGCAGTGCTATCACGGTCCCCGAAGCTTTCTTT

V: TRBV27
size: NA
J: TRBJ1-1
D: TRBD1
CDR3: CASSRVRDRVKGSEAFF
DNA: TGTGCCAGCAGTAGGGTGCGGGACAGGGTGAAGGGGAGTGAAGCTTTCTTT

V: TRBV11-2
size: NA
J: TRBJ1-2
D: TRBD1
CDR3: CASSVHTGGSYGYTF
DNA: TGTGCCAGCAGCGTGCATACAGGGGGCAGCTATGGCTACACCTTC

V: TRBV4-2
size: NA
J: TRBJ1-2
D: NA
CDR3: CASAPGTEGGYTF
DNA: TGTGCCAGCGCCCCCGGAACGGAGGGCGGCTACACCTTC

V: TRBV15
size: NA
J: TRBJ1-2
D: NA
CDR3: CATSRKWTDSYTF
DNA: TGTGCCACCAGCAGAAAATGGACAGATAGCTACACCTTC

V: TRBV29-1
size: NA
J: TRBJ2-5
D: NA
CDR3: CSAVLGWRETQYF
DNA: TGCAGCGCCGTTTTGGGATGGAGGGAGACCCAGTACTTC

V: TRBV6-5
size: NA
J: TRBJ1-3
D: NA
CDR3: CASRNSGESGNTIYF
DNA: TGTGCCAGCAGAAACTCAGGGGAATCAGGAAACACCATATATTTT

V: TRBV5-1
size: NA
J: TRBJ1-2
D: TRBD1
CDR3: CASSSGTANYGYTF
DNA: TGCGCCAGCAGTTCCGGGACAGCTAACTATGGCTACACCTTC

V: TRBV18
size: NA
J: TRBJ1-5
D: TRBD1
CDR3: CASSTGTENQPQHF
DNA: TGTGCCAGCTCGACCGGGACAGAAAATCAGCCCCAGCATTTT

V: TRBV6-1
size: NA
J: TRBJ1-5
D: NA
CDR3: CASSDGGGQPQHF
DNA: TGTGCCAGCAGTGATGGGGGGGGACAGCCCCAGCATTTT

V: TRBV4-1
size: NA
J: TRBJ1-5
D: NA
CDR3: CASSQEGGGLRNQPQHF
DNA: TGCGCCAGCAGCCAAGAGGGGGGTGGGTTGCGGAATCAGCCCCAGCATTTT

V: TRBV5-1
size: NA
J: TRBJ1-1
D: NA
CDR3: CASSLSNLNTEAFF
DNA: TGCGCCAGCAGCCTATCTAACTTGAACACTGAAGCTTTCTTT